This TCR beta chain was sequenced for a study of yellow fever vaccine responses in identical twins. Findings of the study overall: In identical twins, vaccine T cell responses appeared partly shared and partly individual.

As concerns this clonotype: Its cognate antigen is unknown.

Using its own MiXCR run on the RT-PCR reads, TCRdb lists one record per CDR3 protein. The sample shows about 3,100 distinct CDR3 sequences, around 83% of them seen only once. The TCR sequence derives from a woman aged 18-29 years who received the yellow fever vaccine. The specimen comprised T cells from blood (PBMCs), unsorted or a sorted subset (not recorded which), sampled before or after yellow fever vaccination (not recorded which).

The CDR3 spells CASSQGQGGSYEQYF. The CDR3 DNA sequence: TGCGCCAGCAGCCAAGGACAGGGGGGCTCCTACGAGCAGTACTTC. The rearrangement joins TRBV4-1 to TRBJ2-7; 9 bases map to TRBD1. The junction had 1 base not matched to a gene; V was cut back by 1 base and J by 0 bases. Germline CDR1 MGHRA, CDR2 YSYEKL. The CDR3 loop spans 15 amino acids.